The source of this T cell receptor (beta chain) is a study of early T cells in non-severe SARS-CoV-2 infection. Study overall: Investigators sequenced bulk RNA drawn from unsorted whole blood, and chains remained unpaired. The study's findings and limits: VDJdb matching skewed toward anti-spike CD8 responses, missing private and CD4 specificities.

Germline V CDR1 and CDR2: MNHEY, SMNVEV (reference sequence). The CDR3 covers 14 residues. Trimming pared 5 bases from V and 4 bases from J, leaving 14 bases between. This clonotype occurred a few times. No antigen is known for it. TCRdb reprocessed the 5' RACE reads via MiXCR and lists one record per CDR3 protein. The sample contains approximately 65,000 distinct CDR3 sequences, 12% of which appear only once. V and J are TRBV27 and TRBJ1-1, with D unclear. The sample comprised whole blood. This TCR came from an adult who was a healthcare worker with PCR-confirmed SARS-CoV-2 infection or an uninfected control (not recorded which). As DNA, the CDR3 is TGTGCCAGCAGTCCATCATGGGTTGGCACTGAAGCTTTCTTT. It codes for CASSPSWVGTEAFF.